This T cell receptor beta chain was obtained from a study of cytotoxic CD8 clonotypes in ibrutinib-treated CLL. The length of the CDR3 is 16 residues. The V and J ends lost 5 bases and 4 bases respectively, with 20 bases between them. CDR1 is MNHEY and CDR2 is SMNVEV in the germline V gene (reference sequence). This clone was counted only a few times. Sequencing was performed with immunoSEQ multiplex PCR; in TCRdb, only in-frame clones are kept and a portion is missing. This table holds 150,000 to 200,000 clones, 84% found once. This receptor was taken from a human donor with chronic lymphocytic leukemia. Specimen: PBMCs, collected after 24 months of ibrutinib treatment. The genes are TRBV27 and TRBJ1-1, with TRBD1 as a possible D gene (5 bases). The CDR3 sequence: CASSPPRRLGGTEAFF. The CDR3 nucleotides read TGTGCCAGCAGTCCCCCTCGGAGACTTGGGGGCACTGAAGCTTTCTTT.